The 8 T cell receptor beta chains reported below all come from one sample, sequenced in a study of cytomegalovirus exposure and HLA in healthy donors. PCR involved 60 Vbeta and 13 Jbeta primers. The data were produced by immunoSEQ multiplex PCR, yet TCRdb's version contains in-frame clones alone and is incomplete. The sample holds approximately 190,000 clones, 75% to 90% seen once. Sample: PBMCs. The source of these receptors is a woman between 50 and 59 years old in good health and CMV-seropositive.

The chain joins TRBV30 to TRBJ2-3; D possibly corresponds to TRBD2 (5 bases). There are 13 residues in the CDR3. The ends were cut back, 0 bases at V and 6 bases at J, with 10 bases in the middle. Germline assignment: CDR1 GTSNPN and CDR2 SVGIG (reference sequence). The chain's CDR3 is CAWSVLGGDTQYF. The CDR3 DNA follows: TGTGCCTGGAGTGTTCTTGGCGGGGATACGCAGTATTTT.

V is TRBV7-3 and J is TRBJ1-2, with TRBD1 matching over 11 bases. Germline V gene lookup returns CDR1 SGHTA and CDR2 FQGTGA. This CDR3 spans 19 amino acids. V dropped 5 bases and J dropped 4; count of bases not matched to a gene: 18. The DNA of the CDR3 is TGTGCCAGCAGCCCTTACCCGGGACAGGGGGGCGTTGGTAGCTATGGCTACACCTTC. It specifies CASSPYPGQGGVGSYGYTF.

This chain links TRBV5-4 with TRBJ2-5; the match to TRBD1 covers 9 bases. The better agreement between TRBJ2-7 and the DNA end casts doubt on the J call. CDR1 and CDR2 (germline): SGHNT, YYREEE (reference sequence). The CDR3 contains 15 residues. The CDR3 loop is CASSLAGTGSHEQYF. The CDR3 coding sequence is TGTGCCAGCAGCTTGGCCGGGACAGGGTCCCACGAGCAGTACTTC.

The CDR3 region has the DNA TGTGCCAGCAGCGCGGGACTAGCGGGGGTTAATGAGCAGTTCTTC. Amino acid sequence: CASSAGLAGVNEQFF. The J gene is TRBJ2-1, the V gene TRBV9; 14 positions agree with TRBD2. The V gene end was trimmed by 3 bases and the J gene end by 7 bases; junction bases not matched to a gene: 3. Germline CDR1 reads SGDLS; CDR2 reads YYNGEE. CDR3 length equals 15 residues.

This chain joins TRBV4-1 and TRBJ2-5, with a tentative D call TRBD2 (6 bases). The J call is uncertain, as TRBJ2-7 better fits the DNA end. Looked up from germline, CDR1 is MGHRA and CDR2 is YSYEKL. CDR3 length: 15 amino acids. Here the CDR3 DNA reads TGCGCCAGCAGCCAGGTGGGAGCGGGTGGCTACGAGCAGTACTTC. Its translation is CASSQVGAGGYEQYF.

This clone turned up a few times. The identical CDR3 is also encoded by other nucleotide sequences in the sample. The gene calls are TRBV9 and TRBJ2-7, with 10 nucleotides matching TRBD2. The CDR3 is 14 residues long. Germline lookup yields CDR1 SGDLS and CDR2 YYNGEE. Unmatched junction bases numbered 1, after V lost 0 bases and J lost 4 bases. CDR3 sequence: CASSVGSGGYEQYF. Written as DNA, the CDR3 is TGTGCCAGCAGCGTAGGTAGCGGGGGGTACGAGCAGTACTTC.

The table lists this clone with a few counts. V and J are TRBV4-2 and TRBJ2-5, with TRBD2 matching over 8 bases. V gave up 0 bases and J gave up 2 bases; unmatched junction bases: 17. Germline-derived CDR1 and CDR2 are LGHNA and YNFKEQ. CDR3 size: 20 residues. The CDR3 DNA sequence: TGTGCCAGCAGCCAAGATTGGATCGTCGGTAGCGGGGCCCGTCAAGAGACCCAGTACTTC. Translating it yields CASSQDWIVGSGARQETQYF.

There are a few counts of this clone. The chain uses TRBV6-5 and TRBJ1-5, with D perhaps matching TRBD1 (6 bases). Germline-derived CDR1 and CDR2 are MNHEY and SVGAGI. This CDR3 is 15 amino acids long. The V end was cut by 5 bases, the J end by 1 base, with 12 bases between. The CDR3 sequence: CASSPTGTSNQPQHF. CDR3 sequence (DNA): TGTGCCAGCAGTCCCACAGGGACAAGCAATCAGCCCCAGCATTTT.